A selection of T cell receptor beta chains follows, all from one sample in a study of cytomegalovirus exposure and HLA in healthy donors. The data were produced by immunoSEQ multiplex PCR, yet TCRdb's version contains in-frame clones alone and is incomplete. The data hold about 92,000 clones, with roughly 71% observed a single time. The sequencing sample was made of PBMCs. The source of these receptors is a man aged 50 or older in good health and CMV-seronegative. Each CDR3 is given with its conserved first and last residue. The order of the fields is D gene, J gene, clone size, V gene, CDR3 protein, CDR3 DNA. A D gene is named only where the DNA matches it firmly. Clone size appears in some rows only: once, few, many, or a class for an expanded clone.

TRBD1 | TRBJ2-1 | - | TRBV11-3 | CASSLGGQETYNEQFF | TGTGCCAGCAGCTTAGGGGGACAGGAGACCTACAATGAGCAGTTCTTC
- | TRBJ1-1 | - | TRBV7-2 | CASSLVSGIEAFF | TGTGCCAGCAGCTTAGTGTCAGGGATTGAAGCTTTCTTT
- | TRBJ2-5 | - | TRBV5-1 | CASSWTGAMPQYF | TGCGCCAGCAGCTGGACGGGAGCGATGCCCCAGTACTTC
- | TRBJ1-2 | - | TRBV7-9 | CASSSQGTVDGYTF | TGTGCCAGCAGCTCCCAGGGTACGGTGGATGGCTACACCTTC
- | TRBJ1-2 | - | TRBV28 | CASKRYGYTF | TGTGCCAGCAAGCGATATGGCTACACCTTC
- | TRBJ1-2 | - | TRBV29-1 | CSVPADRKYGYTF | TGCAGCGTTCCCGCCGACAGAAAGTATGGCTACACCTTC
- | TRBJ2-2 | - | TRBV4-3 | CASSPIWAGTGELFF | TGCGCCAGCAGCCCCATTTGGGCGGGAACCGGGGAGCTGTTTTTT
TRBD1 | TRBJ1-5 | few | TRBV4-2 | CASSQEPSGGRDSLLNQPQHF | TGTGCCAGCAGCCAAGAACCCTCAGGGGGGCGGGACAGCTTACTTAATCAGCCCCAGCATTTT
- | TRBJ1-5 | - | TRBV30 | CAWSPAGWSNQPQHF | TGTGCCTGGAGTCCCGCCGGGTGGAGCAATCAGCCCCAGCATTTT
- | TRBJ2-4 | - | TRBV4-2 | CASSQEGQSSYF | TGTGCCAGCAGCCAAGAGGGGCAATCTAGTTACTTC
- | TRBJ1-6 | - | TRBV11-2 | CASSGRGSSYNSPLHF | TGTGCCAGCAGCGGGCGGGGGAGCTCCTATAATTCACCCCTCCACTTT
- | TRBJ1-1 | - | TRBV30 | CAWTTQGNTEAFF | TGTGCCTGGACTACTCAGGGGAACACTGAAGCTTTCTTT
TRBD1 | TRBJ1-2 | - | TRBV25-1 | CASSGGQAMRRGYTF | TGTGCCAGCAGTGGCGGACAGGCGATGAGGCGCGGCTACACCTTC
TRBD1 | TRBJ1-5 | - | TRBV6-1 | CASSAPDRVLNQPQHF | TGTGCCAGCAGTGCCCCCGACAGGGTTCTCAATCAGCCCCAGCATTTT
- | TRBJ2-5 | - | TRBV5-4 | CASSPGLQTQYF | TGTGCCAGCAGCCCAGGGTTACAGACCCAGTACTTC
- | TRBJ1-1 | - | TRBV29-1 | CSVEGQTNTEAFF | TGCAGCGTTGAAGGACAGACGAACACTGAAGCTTTCTTT
- | TRBJ2-7 | - | TRBV27 | CASSKGTILHYEQYF | TGTGCCAGCAGTAAAGGGACAATTCTTCACTACGAGCAGTACTTC
- | TRBJ2-7 | - | TRBV5-1 | CASSLQGTLYEQYF | TGCGCCAGCAGCTTACAGGGTACCCTCTACGAGCAGTACTTC
- | TRBJ1-2 | few | TRBV6-1 | CASSATNYGYTF | TGTGCCAGCAGTGCAACTAACTATGGCTACACCTTC
- | TRBJ1-6 | - | TRBV10-3 | CAIARQDDNSPLHF | TGTGCCATCGCCCGACAGGACGATAATTCACCCCTCCACTTT
TRBD1 | TRBJ2-6 | - | TRBV7-2 | CASSYRDRGSGANVLTF | TGTGCCAGCAGCTACCGGGACAGGGGTTCTGGGGCCAACGTCCTGACTTTC
- | TRBJ2-7 | - | TRBV28 | CASSSLLKGRVYEQYF | TGTGCCAGCAGTTCACTACTCAAGGGCAGGGTCTACGAGCAGTACTTC
TRBD2 | TRBJ2-3 | few | TRBV6-5 | CASSQLAVTDTQYF | TGTGCCAGCAGTCAACTAGCGGTGACAGATACGCAGTATTTT
- | TRBJ2-7 | - | TRBV14 | CASSQVISGQQYF | TGTGCCAGCAGCCAAGTCATCAGCGGCCAGCAGTACTTC
- | TRBJ1-2 | - | TRBV10-3 | CAISAPDRGDYGYTF | TGTGCCATCAGTGCGCCGGACCGCGGGGACTATGGCTACACCTTC
TRBD1 | TRBJ1-5 | - | TRBV6-6 | CASSLHRGSNQPQHF | TGTGCCAGCAGCCTTCACAGGGGAAGCAATCAGCCCCAGCATTTT
TRBD2 | TRBJ2-5 | - | TRBV5-4 | CASSWTSGRTGETQYF | TGTGCCAGCAGCTGGACTAGCGGGAGGACGGGAGAGACCCAGTACTTC
TRBD1 | TRBJ2-1 | - | TRBV4-1 | CASSQVEIQGVPDLFRDEQFF | TGCGCCAGCAGCCAAGTGGAGATACAGGGGGTCCCGGATTTGTTTAGGGATGAGCAGTTCTTC
TRBD2 | TRBJ2-3 | - | TRBV27 | CASRPGTSGTTQYF | TGTGCCAGCAGGCCCGGGACTAGCGGGACTACGCAGTATTTT
TRBD2 | TRBJ2-2 | - | TRBV6-5 | CASSRTSGGTGELFF | TGTGCCAGCAGCCGTACTAGCGGGGGCACCGGGGAGCTGTTTTTT
- | TRBJ1-4 | few | TRBV6-5 | CASSYSTRGDEKLFF | TGTGCCAGCAGTTATTCCACCCGGGGGGATGAAAAACTGTTTTTT
TRBD1 | TRBJ1-5 | - | TRBV2 | CASSEVTGAQPQHF | TGTGCCAGCAGTGAAGTAACAGGGGCTCAGCCCCAGCATTTT
TRBD2 | TRBJ2-1 | - | TRBV4-2 | CASSQAISSGYNEQFF | TGTGCCAGCAGCCAAGCTATATCTAGCGGATACAATGAGCAGTTCTTC
- | TRBJ1-1 | few | TRBV7-9 | CASSYTKNTEAFF | TGTGCCAGCAGCTATACAAAGAACACTGAAGCTTTCTTT
- | TRBJ1-5 | - | TRBV12-5 | CASGLGGGNQPQHF | TGTGCTAGTGGTTTGGGTGGAGGCAATCAGCCCCAGCATTTT
- | TRBJ2-3 | - | TRBV9 | CASSALGGSTDTQYF | TGTGCCAGCAGCGCCCTCGGCGGTAGCACAGATACGCAGTATTTT
TRBD1 | TRBJ1-1 | - | TRBV19 | CASSITGTVAFF | TGTGCCAGTAGTATAACCGGGACAGTAGCTTTCTTT
TRBD2 | TRBJ2-3 | - | TRBV5-1 | CASTGTSGSIGDTQYF | TGCGCCAGCACCGGGACTAGCGGGAGCATAGGCGATACGCAGTATTTT
- | TRBJ2-7 | few | TRBV5-1 | CASRPRTDPSYEQYF | TGCGCCAGCAGGCCCAGGACTGACCCCTCCTACGAGCAGTACTTC
- | TRBJ1-5 | few | TRBV7-2 | CASSVQQGWNQPQHF | TGTGCCAGCAGCGTTCAACAGGGTTGGAATCAGCCCCAGCATTTT
TRBD2 | TRBJ2-3 | - | TRBV15 | CATSGRLAGSYDTQYF | TGTGCCACCAGCGGACGACTAGCGGGAAGCTACGATACGCAGTATTTT
- | TRBJ1-2 | - | TRBV27 | CASSFWEDYGYTF | TGTGCCAGCAGTTTCTGGGAGGACTATGGCTACACCTTC
- | TRBJ2-2 | - | TRBV4-3 | CASSQEAGAVTGELFF | TGCGCCAGCAGCCAAGAGGCGGGGGCGGTCACCGGGGAGCTGTTTTTT
- | TRBJ1-2 | - | TRBV15 | CATSRGQGYTF | TGTGCCACCAGCAGGGGGCAGGGCTACACCTTC
- | TRBJ1-4 | - | TRBV7-2 | CASSLSVGGEKLFF | TGTGCCAGCAGCTTATCTGTAGGCGGGGAAAAACTGTTTTTT
TRBD1 | TRBJ1-3 | - | TRBV4-3 | CASSQEGPRGAGNTIYF | TGCGCCAGCAGCCAAGAGGGTCCCAGGGGGGCTGGAAACACCATATATTTT
TRBD1 | TRBJ2-6 | - | TRBV7-9 | CASVRQGSTGANVLTF | TGTGCCAGTGTGCGACAGGGAAGTACGGGGGCCAACGTCCTGACTTTC
- | TRBJ2-3 | - | TRBV25-1 | CASSESAGLTDTQYF | TGTGCCAGCAGTGAATCGGCAGGACTCACAGATACGCAGTATTTT
TRBD2 | TRBJ2-3 | - | TRBV7-6 | CASSLGLAERGTDTQYF | TGTGCGAGCAGCTTAGGGCTAGCGGAGAGGGGCACAGATACGCAGTATTTT
- | TRBJ2-7 | - | TRBV4-1 | CASSQDSPDGSTGEQYF | TGCGCCAGCAGCCAAGATTCGCCGGATGGATCTACGGGTGAGCAGTACTTC
TRBD1 | TRBJ2-4 | few | TRBV28 | CASSWTGGNIQYF | TGTGCCAGCAGTTGGACAGGGGGGAACATTCAGTACTTC
TRBD1 | TRBJ2-7 | - | TRBV5-8 | CASGRGTSYEQYF | TGTGCCAGCGGCAGGGGGACCTCCTACGAGCAGTACTTC
- | TRBJ2-7 | - | TRBV29-1 | CSVEDGTTYEQYF | TGCAGCGTTGAAGATGGAACTACCTACGAGCAGTACTTC
TRBD2 | TRBJ2-5 | - | TRBV29-1 | CSGGLVQETQYF | TGCAGCGGGGGACTAGTTCAGGAGACCCAGTACTTC
TRBD1 | TRBJ2-7 | - | TRBV19 | CASSLRAGGSYEQYF | TGTGCCAGTAGTTTAAGGGCAGGGGGTTCCTACGAGCAGTACTTC
TRBD1 | TRBJ1-6 | few | TRBV2 | CASSGGTGVSPLHF | TGTGCCAGCAGTGGCGGGACAGGGGTTTCACCCCTCCACTTT
- | TRBJ2-1 | few | TRBV19 | CASIKREINCEQFF | TGTGCCAGTATAAAACGGGAAATTAACTGTGAGCAGTTCTTC
TRBD2 | TRBJ2-3 | - | TRBV4-1 | CASSPTALAGGRNTDTQYF | TGCGCCAGCAGCCCTACGGCGCTAGCGGGGGGGCGGAACACAGATACGCAGTATTTT
TRBD2 | TRBJ2-2 | - | TRBV4-3 | CASSQDRREGRNGELFF | TGCGCCAGCAGCCAAGATAGGAGGGAGGGCCGTAACGGGGAGCTGTTTTTT